These 2 T cell receptor beta chains were all obtained from the same sample, sequenced in a study of blood T cell repertoires in COVID-19. Generated by immunoSEQ multiplex PCR, the TCRdb table keeps only in-frame clones and is missing some. The sample comprises 250,000 to 300,000 clones, 70% to 90% of which are singletons, and around 2% rests with the top ten. Sequencing used PBMCs or T cells enriched from blood (not recorded which). These receptors came from a woman aged 45-65 years who had recovered from COVID-19.

V is TRBV9 and J is TRBJ2-1, with 7 bases that match TRBD2. This CDR3 region has 15 residues. The V and J ends lost 0 bases and 7 bases, in that order; junction bases with no gene match: 7. Germline V gives CDR1 SGDLS, CDR2 YYNGEE. CDR3 coding DNA: TGTGCCAGCAGCGTAGTGGGGGGGAGGCTGAATGAGCAGTTCTTC. Encoded protein: CASSVVGGRLNEQFF.

The J gene is TRBJ2-1, the V gene TRBV21-1; the DNA was not compared with TRBD1, the D call given in the table. TRBV21-1 is termed a pseudogene. This CDR3 has 18 amino acids. CDR3 nucleotide sequence: TGTGCCAGCAGCAACCGTGCCCTAAGTCCCCTAACAGGGGGCGCGGTGTTCTTC. It encodes CASSNRALSPLTGGAVFF.